The 23 T cell receptor beta chains in this list originate from one sample, sequenced in a study of CD8 T cells in ankylosing spondylitis (dated 2017 in TCRdb). Results the study describes overall, beyond this receptor: A TCR beta motif made up of several highly homologous amino acid variants appeared to be characteristic of blood from ankylosing spondylitis patients.

Libraries were built with 5' RACE. The instrument given in TCRdb is Illumina HiSeq 2500. TCRdb reprocessed the public reads (quality trimming at Q25 with fastp, clone calling with MiXCR) and kept in-frame beta chains. Rows with one shared CDR3 protein collapse into an entry with the most common genes and DNA. Here the sample has 300,000 to 400,000 distinct CDR3 sequences; approximately 20% occur a single time. The top ten hold approximately 16% of the sample. Antigen specificity for these receptors is unknown. The sample comprised blood, either unsorted or a sorted T cell fraction (not recorded which). These receptors all stem from a male donor with ankylosing spondylitis.

This clonotype occurred many times. This chain connects TRBV11-2 to TRBJ2-1; TRBD1 matches 9 bases. Germline V lookup: CDR1 SGHAT, CDR2 FQNNGV. The ends lost 5 bases at V and 7 bases at J; junction bases unmatched: 9. CDR3 length equals 15 residues. Written as DNA, the CDR3 is TGTGCCAGCAGCCCCAACAGGGGGCTCGGGAATGAGCAGTTCTTC. Its protein product is CASSPNRGLGNEQFF. Filled out from reference TRBV11-2 and TRBJ2-1, the complete variable domain reads EAGVAQSPRYKIIEKRQSVAFWCNPISGHATLYWYQQILGQGPKLLIQFQNNGVVDDSQLPKDRFSAERLKGVDSTLKIQPAKLEDSAVYLCASSPNRGLGNEQFFGPGTRLTVL.

This clonotype was detected only once. The chain recombines TRBV20-1 with TRBJ2-1, with 8 bases aligning to TRBD2. V lost 5 bases, J lost 5 bases, and 11 bases stayed unmatched. This CDR3 region has 15 residues. CDR1 is DFQATT and CDR2 is SNEGSKA in the germline V gene (reference sequence). CDR3 nucleotide sequence: TGCAGTGCTGAGGTGAGCGGGAGCCCTGACAATGAGCAGTTCTTC. Residues: CSAEVSGSPDNEQFF.

The chain links TRBV25-1 to TRBJ1-1; D is ambiguous. Germline V gene lookup returns CDR1 MGHDK and CDR2 SYGVNS. The CDR3 is 11 amino acids. The V end was cut by 2 bases, the J end by 13 bases, with 11 bases between. DNA of the CDR3: TGTGCCAGCAGTGAAGGGGTGCGTGGTTTCTTT. Encoded protein: CASSEGVRGFF.

The chain joins TRBV4-3 to TRBJ2-1; no clear D gene. There are 13 residues in the CDR3. V shed 0 bases and J shed 5 bases, with 5 bases lying between them. CDR1 and CDR2 from the germline V gene are LGHNA and YSLEER. The CDR3 coding sequence is TGCGCCAGCAGCCAAGAAGAGAACAATGAGCAGTTCTTC. Its translation: CASSQEENNEQFF.

This clonotype has more than one count but fewer than ten. The CDR3 protein is CASSPLEGRTDTQYF. The CDR3 nucleotides are TGTGCCAGCTCACCACTTGAGGGGCGTACAGATACGCAGTATTTT. The chain has TRBV18 and TRBJ2-3; D tentatively fits TRBD1 or TRBD2 (5 bases each). The CDR3 spans 15 residues. Germline V gives CDR1 KGHSH, CDR2 LQKENI. V was cut by 1 base and J by 3 bases, with 11 bases left in between.

This chain uses TRBV20-1 with TRBJ2-3; TRBD2 matches 7 bases. CDR1 and CDR2 from the germline V gene are DFQATT and SNEGSKA (reference sequence). V shed 8 bases and J 8 bases; nucleotides not matched to a gene: 10. This CDR3 is 12 amino acids long. Here the CDR3 reads CSLTRESFTQYF. As DNA, the CDR3 is TGCAGTCTAACGCGGGAGAGTTTTACGCAGTATTTT.

This clonotype showed up just a few times. The genes are TRBV6-1 and TRBJ2-4; D may be TRBD2 (5 bases). Trimming stripped 6 bases from V and 6 bases from J, with 12 bases between. The CDR3 spans 13 residues. Germline V gene data show CDR1 as MNHNS and CDR2 as SASEGT. The CDR3 sequence is CASSPPGLNIQYF. The CDR3 DNA sequence: TGTGCCAGCAGCCCCCCGGGGTTAAACATTCAGTACTTC.

CDR3 DNA sequence: TGCGCCAGCAGCTTTCAGTGGTCTGGCAATGAGCAGTTCTTC. Translating gives CASSFQWSGNEQFF. The chain links TRBV5-1 to TRBJ2-1, with D hard to call. Germline CDR1 is SGHRS and CDR2 is YFSETQ. This CDR3 is built from 14 residues. The germline V and J ends were trimmed by 2 bases and 6 bases, with 12 bases remaining between them.

This clonotype has only a few counts. The rearrangement uses TRBV19 and TRBJ1-5; TRBD1 matches 8 bases. V was clipped by 4 bases and J by 5 bases; unmatched bases: 4. The CDR3 is made up of 14 amino acids. Germline V gives CDR1 LNHDA, CDR2 SQIVND (reference sequence). The CDR3 DNA sequence: TGTGCCAGTAGTACAACGGGACAGGATCAGCCCCAGCATTTT. It translates to CASSTTGQDQPQHF.

There are a few counts of this clonotype. The V gene is TRBV7-2, the J gene TRBJ1-1, with D possibly TRBD1 on 6 matching bases. Trimming took 2 bases from V and 1 from J, leaving 14 bases between them. Germline V gives CDR1 SGHTA, CDR2 FQGNSA. The CDR3 consists of 16 residues. The CDR3: CASSLRPGAGNTEAFF. CDR3 nucleotides: TGTGCCAGCAGCTTAAGACCAGGGGCCGGGAACACTGAAGCTTTCTTT.

CDR3 in amino acids: CASSQLATGDYEQYF. CDR3 coding DNA: TGCGCCAGCAGCCAACTCGCGACAGGGGACTACGAGCAGTACTTC. The V and J genes are TRBV4-1 and TRBJ2-7; TRBD1 matches at 8 bases. Per germline, CDR1 MGHRA and CDR2 YSYEKL. The CDR3 sequence is 15 residues long. V trimming: 2 bases; J trimming: 3 bases; junction bases outside the gene matches: 6.

In its sample, this clonotype was seen once. J is TRBJ2-5 and V is TRBV11-2; TRBD2 agrees at 11 bases. The CDR3 consists of 15 residues. From germline, CDR1 is SGHAT and CDR2 FQNNGV. V was pared by 4 bases and J by 5 bases, with 6 bases of the junction left unmatched. DNA for the CDR3: TGTGCCAGCAGCTCAGGGACTAGCGGCGTGGAGACCCAGTACTTC. Encoded protein: CASSSGTSGVETQYF.

This clonotype turned up a few times. The chain recombines TRBV25-1 with TRBJ2-1; 7 bases are a match to TRBD1. This CDR3 is built from 16 residues. CDR1 MGHDK and CDR2 SYGVNS come from the germline V gene. V dropped 4 bases and J dropped 2; count of bases not matched to a gene: 8. The CDR3 DNA is TGTGCCAGCAGTGTGGCCCCTCAGGGGGCCTACAATGAGCAGTTCTTC. This sequence encodes CASSVAPQGAYNEQFF.

The genes are TRBV20-1 and TRBJ2-3, with 8 bases fitting TRBD1. This CDR3 region has 14 residues. After removal of 3 bases from V and 2 bases from J, the junction contained 4 bases not matched to a gene. Germline lookup yields CDR1 DFQATT and CDR2 SNEGSKA (reference sequence). CDR3 in amino acids: CSASRDRPTDTQYF. In nucleotides, the CDR3 is TGCAGTGCTAGCCGGGACAGGCCCACAGATACGCAGTATTTT.

This clonotype showed up just a few times. The chain has TRBV5-1 and TRBJ2-1; D is perhaps TRBD1 or TRBD2 (5 bases each). V gave up 4 bases and J gave up 5 bases, with 13 bases separating them. CDR1 is SGHRS, CDR2 YFSETQ, per germline. The CDR3 has 14 residues. CDR3 in DNA: TGCGCCAGCAGCAGCCGGGACGTAAACAATGAGCAGTTCTTC. Translating it yields CASSSRDVNNEQFF. The full variable domain, its missing parts supplied by reference TRBV5-1 and TRBJ2-1, is KAGVTQTPRYLIKTRGQQVTLSCSPISGHRSVSWYQQTPGQGLQFLFEYFSETQRNKGNFPGRFSGRQFSNSRSEMNVSTLELGDSALYLCASSSRDVNNEQFFGPGTRLTVL.

V usage is TRBV14 and J usage is TRBJ2-5, with 8 bases aligning to TRBD2. The ends lost 4 bases at V and 2 bases at J; junction bases unmatched: 9. The CDR3 extends over 16 amino acids. Germline V lookup: CDR1 SGHDN, CDR2 FVKESK. The CDR3 loop is CASSRRGGGSQETQYF. The CDR3 DNA reads as TGTGCCAGCAGCCGACGAGGCGGGGGGTCACAAGAGACCCAGTACTTC. The variable domain in full, with the rest retrieved from reference TRBV14 and TRBJ2-5, is EAGVTQFPSHSVIEKGQTVTLRCDPISGHDNLYWYRRVMGKEIKFLLHFVKESKQDESGMPNNRFLAERTGGTYSTLKVQPAELEDSGVYFCASSRRGGGSQETQYFGPGTRLLVL.

V gene TRBV12-3 or TRBV12-4 combines with J gene TRBJ2-3, with 9 bases matching TRBD1. Trimming at V came to 8 bases and at J to 6 bases, leaving 6 bases not matched to a gene. CDR3 length equals 13 residues. In nucleotides, the CDR3 is TGTGCCAGCCTCGGGACAGGGAGGGATACGCAGTATTTT. Translating it yields CASLGTGRDTQYF.

The rearrangement uses TRBV29-1 and TRBJ2-3, with 11 bases fitting TRBD2. The CDR3 runs to 18 residues. From germline, CDR1 is SQVTM and CDR2 ANQGSEA. V lost 4 bases, J lost 0 bases, and 12 bases stayed unmatched. The CDR3 bases are TGCAGCGTTGTCCCCCGACTAGCGGGACCCCTAAGCACAGATACGCAGTATTTT. As protein: CSVVPRLAGPLSTDTQYF.

In its sample, this clonotype was seen a few times. This chain uses TRBV3-1 with TRBJ2-1; 8 nucleotides line up with TRBD2. The CDR3 runs to 15 residues. Unmatched junction bases numbered 4, after V lost 1 base and J lost 5 bases. CDR1 and CDR2 (germline): LGHDT, YNNKEL (reference sequence). For the CDR3, the DNA is TGTGCCAGCAGCCAAGCGGGAGGGGGGCACAATGAGCAGTTCTTC. This codes for CASSQAGGGHNEQFF.

Comment on this clonotype: The germline gene is not matched at one end of the junction; a read error may be the cause. The V call is TRBV5-1, the J call TRBJ2-2; tentative D call: TRBD1 (5 bases). CDR1 is SGHRS and CDR2 is YFSETQ in the germline V gene. This CDR3 spans 14 amino acids. DNA of the CDR3: TGCGACAGCAGCTTGCCAGGGCTCACCGGGGAGCTGTTTTTT. This encodes CDSSLPGLTGELFF.

The CDR3 DNA reads as TGCGCCAGCAGCCCCGGGACAGGGGGCTCTAATCAGCCCCAGCATTTT. Translated, it gives CASSPGTGGSNQPQHF. The chain uses TRBV5-1 and TRBJ1-5; 12 nucleotides match TRBD1. Per the germline V gene, CDR1 is SGHRS and CDR2 is YFSETQ. CDR3 size: 16 residues. With V trimmed by 4 bases and J by 4 bases, 6 bases remained unmatched.

The table lists this clonotype with a few counts. V and J are TRBV7-2 and TRBJ2-3, with no clear D. The CDR3 loop spans 12 amino acids. Germline V gives CDR1 SGHTA, CDR2 FQGNSA. V shed 4 bases and J shed 8 bases, with 10 bases lying between them. The CDR3 is CASSSFDSTQYF. As DNA, the CDR3 is TGTGCCAGCAGCTCATTTGATAGTACGCAGTATTTT. Filled out from reference TRBV7-2 and TRBJ2-3, the complete variable domain reads GAGVSQSPSNKVTEKGKDVELRCDPISGHTALYWYRQSLGQGLEFLIYFQGNSAPDKSGLPSDRFSAERTGGSVSTLTIQRTQQEDSAVYLCASSSFDSTQYFGPGTRLTVL.

V and J are TRBV20-1 and TRBJ2-1; 7 bases align to TRBD1. The CDR3 length is 18 residues. V shed 0 bases and J 4 bases; nucleotides not matched to a gene: 15. CDR1 is DFQATT, CDR2 SNEGSKA, per germline (reference sequence). As DNA, the CDR3 is TGCAGTGCTAGAGATAGGGGCAACCCAGGGGGTAAATACAATGAGCAGTTCTTC. Translation gives CSARDRGNPGGKYNEQFF.